The 27 T cell receptor beta chains below all came from one sample that was sequenced in a study of T cell repertoires in cytomegalovirus infection. Their cognate antigens are unknown. TCRdb passed the reads through MiXCR, listing each CDR3 protein once. The sample consists of around 710,000 distinct CDR3 sequences, about 28% of them appearing once. This specimen was cultured CD8+ T cells from PBMCs, taken from culture after CMV antigen stimulation. These receptors were obtained from a human donor in good health (CMV status not recorded). Some clones in this sample may be carry-over from other donors' samples.

This clonotype was seen a handful of times. V is TRBV12-3 or TRBV12-4 and J is TRBJ2-5, with TRBD1 identical over 10 bases. The CDR3 runs 14 residues. J gave up 5 bases and V 5 bases, and 5 bases lay outside the gene matches. The CDR3 protein is CASSPTGGFETQYF. The CDR3 DNA reads as TGTGCCAGCAGTCCGACAGGGGGCTTTGAGACCCAGTACTTC.

V gene TRBV24-1 combines with J gene TRBJ2-4, with D perhaps TRBD1 (6 bases). CDR1 and CDR2 from the germline V gene are KGHDR and SFDVKD. Deletions cut 4 bases from V and 2 bases from J, with 20 bases between. The CDR3 sequence is 18 residues long. The DNA of the CDR3 is TGTGCCACCAGTGACCACGACACAGGGTCCGGTACCAAAAACATTCAGTACTTC. It specifies CATSDHDTGSGTKNIQYF.

The gene calls are TRBV12-3 or TRBV12-4 and TRBJ1-5, with D hard to call. V was cut by 6 bases and J by 6 bases, with 9 bases left in between. CDR3 length: 12 amino acids. In DNA, the CDR3 is TGTGCCAGCAGCCAGGTCGGTCAGCCCCAGCATTTT. It codes for CASSQVGQPQHF.

The rearrangement joins TRBV4-1 to TRBJ2-3; D is perhaps TRBD2 (5 bases). Trimming removed 6 bases at V and 6 bases at J, with 22 bases between. Per the germline V gene, CDR1 is MGHRA and CDR2 is YSYEKL. The CDR3 extends over 16 amino acids. In DNA form, the CDR3 reads TGCGCCAGCAGTCGTGAGGGTTTAAAGGGTGCCGATACGCAGTATTTT. Protein: CASSREGLKGADTQYF.

This clonotype showed up many times. This chain links TRBV7-9 with TRBJ2-5, with D possibly TRBD1 on 5 matching bases. Germline V gene data show CDR1 as SEHNR and CDR2 as FQNEAQ (reference sequence). The V end lost 1 base, the J end lost 5 bases, and 14 bases lay between the germline ends. There are 15 residues in the CDR3. The CDR3 reads CASSLVQGGEETQYF. CDR3 in DNA: TGTGCCAGCAGCTTAGTCCAGGGTGGCGAGGAGACCCAGTACTTC.

In its sample, this clonotype was seen a few times. This rearrangement joins TRBV3-1 to TRBJ2-1; 14 positions agree with TRBD2. The trim removed 4 bases at V and 6 bases at J, leaving 2 bases unmatched. Germline V lookup: CDR1 LGHDT, CDR2 YNNKEL (reference sequence). This CDR3 is built from 15 residues. CDR3 DNA: TGTGCCAGCAGCCGTGGGACTAGCGGGGGCAATGAGCAGTTCTTC. This translates into CASSRGTSGGNEQFF.

The chain combines TRBV25-1 with TRBJ2-1; 7 bases match TRBD1. V dropped 4 bases and J dropped 4; count of bases not matched to a gene: 7. The germline V gene has CDR1 MGHDK and CDR2 SYGVNS. This CDR3 is built from 15 residues. CDR3 sequence: CASSGPRGPYNEQFF. The CDR3 DNA follows: TGTGCCAGCAGTGGTCCTAGGGGGCCATACAATGAGCAGTTCTTC.

The chain uses TRBV9 and TRBJ2-1; 10 bases are a match to TRBD1. CDR1 is SGDLS and CDR2 is YYNGEE in the germline V gene. The CDR3 spans 16 residues. The V gene end was trimmed by 3 bases and the J gene end by 8 bases; junction bases not matched to a gene: 11. This chain's CDR3 is CASSASGTGEYYEQFF. CDR3 DNA: TGTGCCAGCAGCGCCTCCGGGACAGGGGAATACTATGAGCAGTTCTTC.

This chain joins TRBV27 and TRBJ2-3, with 12 bases matching TRBD2. J gave up 2 bases and V 8 bases, and 11 bases lay outside the gene matches. The V gene's germline CDR1 is MNHEY and CDR2 SMNVEV (reference sequence). CDR3 size: 17 residues. CDR3 DNA sequence: TGTGCCAGCGTGTCTAGGACTAGCGGGGATGCCACAGATACGCAGTATTTT. Amino acid sequence: CASVSRTSGDATDTQYF.

This clonotype was counted only a few times. The genes are TRBV6-2 or TRBV6-3 and TRBJ1-2; 10 nucleotides align to TRBD1. The ends lost 2 bases at V and 8 bases at J; junction bases unmatched: 5. In germline, CDR1 is MNHEY, CDR2 SVGEGT. The CDR3 consists of 14 residues. CDR3 sequence (DNA): TGTGCCAGCAGTTACGGGACAGGGGTCCGCGGCTACACCTTC. Translation gives CASSYGTGVRGYTF.

This clonotype was picked up a small number of times. The rearrangement joins TRBV27 to TRBJ1-5; D unclear. The CDR3 extends over 16 amino acids. Germline lookup yields CDR1 MNHEY and CDR2 SMNVEV (reference sequence). The V and J ends lost 9 bases and 6 bases respectively, with 24 bases between them. As DNA, the CDR3 is TGTGCCAGTTCTCTTCAGTGGCGCGTAGAGGGTCAGCCCCAGCATTTT. This encodes CASSLQWRVEGQPQHF.

The chain recombines TRBV12-3 or TRBV12-4 with TRBJ2-3; TRBD2 matches 8 bases. The CDR3 extends over 16 amino acids. V lost 3 bases, J lost 0 bases, and 5 bases stayed unmatched. CDR3: CASSFSAGESTDTQYF. CDR3 nucleotide sequence: TGTGCCAGCAGTTTTTCAGCGGGGGAGAGCACAGATACGCAGTATTTT.

V gene TRBV27 combines with J gene TRBJ2-3; 16 bases fit TRBD2. The CDR3 has 20 residues. V trimming: 2 bases; J trimming: 7 bases; junction bases outside the gene matches: 15. Germline V gene sequence: CDR1 MNHEY, CDR2 SMNVEV (reference sequence). Here the CDR3 DNA reads TGTGCCAGCAGTTTACGGGGACCCGGGACTAGCGGGGGGGGTCAGTATACGCAGTATTTT. It codes for CASSLRGPGTSGGGQYTQYF.

The V call is TRBV10-3, the J call TRBJ1-1; no firm D call. This CDR3 is 16 amino acids long. V lost 10 bases and J lost 6, with 27 bases in between. CDR1 and CDR2 from the germline V gene are ENHRY and SYGVKD. Written as DNA, the CDR3 is TGTGCCACCTACGGATTAGGCCGGGGTGAGAATGCTGAAGCTTTCTTT. This sequence encodes CATYGLGRGENAEAFF.

The chain recombines TRBV27 with TRBJ2-4; maybe TRBD1 (6 bases). This CDR3 region has 15 residues. Trimming cost V 6 bases and J 7 bases, with 19 bases left between them. CDR1 MNHEY and CDR2 SMNVEV come from the germline V gene (reference sequence). As DNA, the CDR3 is TGTGCCAGCAGCCCGGAACTCAGGGGTGCGAACATTCAGTACTTC. Protein: CASSPELRGANIQYF.

This clonotype was counted ten times or more. The V and J genes are TRBV6-1 and TRBJ1-5; D ambiguous. V was shortened by 4 bases and J by 5 bases, with 12 bases between the two germline ends. CDR3 length: 14 amino acids. From germline, CDR1 is MNHNS and CDR2 SASEGT. The CDR3 sequence: CASSGEGGYQPQHF. Here the CDR3 DNA reads TGTGCCAGCAGTGGAGAAGGAGGGTATCAGCCCCAGCATTTT.

This sequence joins TRBV2 and TRBJ2-2; D possibly matches TRBD1 or TRBD2 (5 bases each). Trimming pared 10 bases from V and 4 bases from J, leaving 22 bases between. Germline V CDR1 and CDR2: SNHLY, FYNNEI. The length of the CDR3 is 16 residues. The CDR3 DNA reads TGTGCCACCCGTCCAACCGGGACCAACTTCACCGGGGAGCTGTTTTTT. Translated, it gives CATRPTGTNFTGELFF.

CDR3 sequence reads: CASRPRLAGGTDTQYF. As DNA, the CDR3 is TGTGCCAGCAGACCAAGACTAGCGGGAGGCACAGATACGCAGTATTTT. The chain recombines TRBV12-3 or TRBV12-4 with TRBJ2-3, with 12 nucleotides matching TRBD2. The CDR3 has 16 residues. V dropped 6 bases and J dropped 1; count of bases not matched to a gene: 5.

The V gene is TRBV6-1, the J gene TRBJ2-2; 7 bases are shared with TRBD1. After removal of 2 bases from V and 4 bases from J, the junction contained 7 bases not matched to a gene. CDR1 is MNHNS and CDR2 is SASEGT in the germline V gene. The CDR3 runs to 16 residues. The CDR3 region is CASSEHGAGGTGELFF. For the CDR3, the DNA is TGTGCCAGCAGTGAACATGGGGCAGGGGGCACCGGGGAGCTGTTTTTT.

The chain carries TRBV13 and TRBJ2-1; 10 nucleotides align to TRBD1. Germline V gene lookup returns CDR1 PRHDT and CDR2 FYEKMQ (reference sequence). The CDR3 spans 15 residues. The V segment lost 5 bases and the J segment 9 bases; nucleotides outside the gene matches: 10. The CDR3 loop reads CASSAPGTGVIEQFF. The DNA for the CDR3 is TGTGCCAGCAGCGCCCCCGGGACAGGGGTTATTGAGCAGTTCTTC.

This clonotype occurred once. The V and J genes are TRBV4-1 and TRBJ2-4; TRBD2 is a possible D gene (5 bases). Germline assignment: CDR1 MGHRA and CDR2 YSYEKL. Trimming removed 1 base at V and 8 bases at J, with 15 bases between. The CDR3 length is 15 residues. The CDR3 reads CASSQGRMAVDIQYF. The CDR3 DNA is TGCGCCAGCAGCCAAGGGAGGATGGCCGTGGACATTCAGTACTTC.

The chain joins TRBV2 to TRBJ2-6; tentative D call: TRBD1 (6 bases). V lost 7 bases and J 0 bases, leaving 16 bases between the germline ends. Germline V gene lookup returns CDR1 SNHLY and CDR2 FYNNEI. CDR3 size: 17 residues. DNA of the CDR3: TGTGCCAGCAATACCCGGGACATAAGCTCTGGGGCCAACGTCCTGACTTTC. Its protein is CASNTRDISSGANVLTF.

The chain has TRBV7-2 and TRBJ1-2; weak D call: TRBD1 (5 bases). The CDR3 loop spans 16 amino acids. In germline, CDR1 is SGHTA, CDR2 FQGNSA. Trimming shortened V by 4 bases and J by 1 base, and 16 bases separated the two germline ends. DNA of the CDR3: TGTGCCAGCAGCTCTCCGGGGCAGGCAGATAACTATGGCTACACCTTC. This encodes CASSSPGQADNYGYTF.

There are many counts of this clonotype. V is TRBV7-2 and J is TRBJ1-5, with a possible D match to TRBD1 (5 bases). Trimming took 1 base from V and 4 from J, leaving 11 bases between them. Germline values: CDR1 SGHTA, CDR2 FQGNSA. The CDR3 length is 15 residues. The CDR3 spells CASSLVGQVNQPQHF. In DNA, the CDR3 is TGTGCCAGCAGCTTAGTGGGGCAGGTAAATCAGCCCCAGCATTTT.

The rearrangement joins TRBV27 to TRBJ2-7; 10 bases match TRBD1. Germline V gives CDR1 MNHEY, CDR2 SMNVEV (reference sequence). V trimming: 5 bases; J trimming: 7 bases; junction bases outside the gene matches: 8. This CDR3 is built from 14 residues. CDR3 sequence: CASSPTTGGYEQYF. CDR3 bases: TGTGCCAGCAGTCCGACGACAGGGGGCTATGAGCAGTACTTC.

This clonotype has ten or more counts. The chain combines TRBV7-2 with TRBJ2-3, with TRBD2 matching over 7 bases. The CDR3 covers 14 residues. V lost 5 bases to trimming and J lost 4 bases; unmatched junction nucleotides: 6. CDR1 SGHTA and CDR2 FQGNSA come from the germline V gene. The CDR3 here is CASSDGLVPDTQYF. As DNA, the CDR3 is TGTGCCAGCAGCGATGGACTAGTCCCAGATACGCAGTATTTT.

This clonotype was seen a few times. The CDR3 here is CASSYSRGAGGYTF. CDR3 DNA: TGTGCCAGCAGTTACTCGAGAGGGGCGGGAGGCTACACCTTC. V usage is TRBV6-5 and J usage is TRBJ1-2, with D perhaps matching TRBD1 (5 bases). The V gene's germline CDR1 is MNHEY and CDR2 SVGAGI. Trimming removed 0 bases from V and 8 bases from J, with 13 bases in between. The CDR3 has 14 residues.